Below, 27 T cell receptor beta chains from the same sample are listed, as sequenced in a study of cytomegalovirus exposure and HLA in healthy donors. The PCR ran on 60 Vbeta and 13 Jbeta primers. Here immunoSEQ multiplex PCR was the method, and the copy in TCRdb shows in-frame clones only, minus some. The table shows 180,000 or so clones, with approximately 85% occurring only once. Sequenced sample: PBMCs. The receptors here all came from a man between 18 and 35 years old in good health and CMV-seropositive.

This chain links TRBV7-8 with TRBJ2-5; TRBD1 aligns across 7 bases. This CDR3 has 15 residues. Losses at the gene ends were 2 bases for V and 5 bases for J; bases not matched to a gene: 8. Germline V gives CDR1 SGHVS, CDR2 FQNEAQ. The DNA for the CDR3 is TGTGCCAGCAGCTTAAGGGGGCCCGGTTGGGAGACCCAGTACTTC. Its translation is CASSLRGPGWETQYF.

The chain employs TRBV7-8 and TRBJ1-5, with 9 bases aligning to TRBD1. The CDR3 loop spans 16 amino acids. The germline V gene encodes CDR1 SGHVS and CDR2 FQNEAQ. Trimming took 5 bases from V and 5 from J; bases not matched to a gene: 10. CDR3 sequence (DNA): TGTGCCAGCAGCCCCTATAGGGGACAGGGTCATCAGCCCCAGCATTTT. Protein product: CASSPYRGQGHQPQHF. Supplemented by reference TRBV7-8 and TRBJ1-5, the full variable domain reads GAGVSQSPRYKVAKRGQDVALRCDPISGHVSLFWYQQALGQGPEFLTYFQNEAQLDKSGLPSDRFFAERPEGSVSTLKIQRTQQEDSAVYLCASSPYRGQGHQPQHFGDGTRLSIL.

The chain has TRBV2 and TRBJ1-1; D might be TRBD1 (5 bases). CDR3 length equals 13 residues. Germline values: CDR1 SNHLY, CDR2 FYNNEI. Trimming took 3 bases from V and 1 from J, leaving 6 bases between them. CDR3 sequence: CASSEDTNTEAFF. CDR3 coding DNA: TGTGCCAGCAGTGAGGACACGAACACTGAAGCTTTCTTT. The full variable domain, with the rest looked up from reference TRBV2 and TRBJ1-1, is EPEVTQTPSHQVTQMGQEVILRCVPISNHLYFYWYRQILGQKVEFLVSFYNNEISEKSEIFDDQFSVERPDGSNFTLKIRSTKLEDSAMYFCASSEDTNTEAFFGQGTRLTVV.

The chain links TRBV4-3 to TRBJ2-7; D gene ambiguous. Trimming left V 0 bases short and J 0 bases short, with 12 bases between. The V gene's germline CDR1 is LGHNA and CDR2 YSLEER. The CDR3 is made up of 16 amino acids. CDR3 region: CASSQDVRGNSYEQYF. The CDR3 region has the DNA TGCGCCAGCAGCCAAGATGTGCGCGGTAACTCCTACGAGCAGTACTTC.

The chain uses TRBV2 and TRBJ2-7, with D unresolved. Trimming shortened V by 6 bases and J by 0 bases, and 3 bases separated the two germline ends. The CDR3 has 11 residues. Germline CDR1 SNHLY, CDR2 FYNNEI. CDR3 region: CASRSSYEQYF. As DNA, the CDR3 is TGTGCCAGCAGGAGCTCCTACGAGCAGTACTTC. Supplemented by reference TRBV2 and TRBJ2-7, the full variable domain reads EPEVTQTPSHQVTQMGQEVILRCVPISNHLYFYWYRQILGQKVEFLVSFYNNEISEKSEIFDDQFSVERPDGSNFTLKIRSTKLEDSAMYFCASRSSYEQYFGPGTRLTVT.

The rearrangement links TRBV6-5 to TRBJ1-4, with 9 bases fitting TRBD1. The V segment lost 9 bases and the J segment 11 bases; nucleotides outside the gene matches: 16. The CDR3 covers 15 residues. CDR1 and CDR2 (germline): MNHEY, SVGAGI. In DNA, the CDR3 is TGTGCCAGTCAAGGACCGGGACAGGGATTAGGGAAACTGTTTTTT. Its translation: CASQGPGQGLGKLFF.

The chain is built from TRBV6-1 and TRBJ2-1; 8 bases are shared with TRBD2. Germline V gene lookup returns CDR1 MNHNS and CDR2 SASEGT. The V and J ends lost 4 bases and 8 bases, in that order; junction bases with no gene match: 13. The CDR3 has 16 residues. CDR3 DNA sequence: TGTGCCAGCAGTGGATCCGGGGGGGCCCTTTCCCATGAGCAGTTCTTC. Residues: CASSGSGGALSHEQFF.

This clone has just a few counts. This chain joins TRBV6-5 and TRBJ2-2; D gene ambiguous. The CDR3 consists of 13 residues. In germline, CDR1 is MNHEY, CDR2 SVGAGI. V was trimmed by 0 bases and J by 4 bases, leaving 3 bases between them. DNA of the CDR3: TGTGCCAGCAGTTACTCTAGCACCGGGGAGCTGTTTTTT. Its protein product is CASSYSSTGELFF.

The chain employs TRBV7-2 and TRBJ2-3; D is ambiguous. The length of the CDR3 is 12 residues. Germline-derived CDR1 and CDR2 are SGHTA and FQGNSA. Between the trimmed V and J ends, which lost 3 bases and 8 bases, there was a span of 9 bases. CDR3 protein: CASSFLPGTQYF. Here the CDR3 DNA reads TGTGCCAGCAGCTTCCTCCCCGGTACGCAGTATTTT.

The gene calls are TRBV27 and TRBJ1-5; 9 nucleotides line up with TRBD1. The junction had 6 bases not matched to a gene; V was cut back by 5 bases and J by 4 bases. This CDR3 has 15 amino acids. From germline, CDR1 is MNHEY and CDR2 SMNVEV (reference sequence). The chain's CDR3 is CASSRGTGKNQPQHF. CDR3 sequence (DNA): TGTGCCAGCAGTAGGGGGACAGGGAAAAATCAGCCCCAGCATTTT.

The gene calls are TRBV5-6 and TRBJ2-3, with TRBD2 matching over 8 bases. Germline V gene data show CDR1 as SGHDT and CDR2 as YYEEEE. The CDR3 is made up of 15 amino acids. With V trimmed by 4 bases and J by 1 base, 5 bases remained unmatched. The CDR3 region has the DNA TGTGCCAGCAGCAGGACTAGCCGACGCACAGATACGCAGTATTTT. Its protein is CASSRTSRRTDTQYF. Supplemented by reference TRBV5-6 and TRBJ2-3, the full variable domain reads DAGVTQSPTHLIKTRGQQVTLRCSPKSGHDTVSWYQQALGQGPQFIFQYYEEEERQRGNFPDRFSGHQFPNYSSELNVNALLLGDSALYLCASSRTSRRTDTQYFGPGTRLTVL.

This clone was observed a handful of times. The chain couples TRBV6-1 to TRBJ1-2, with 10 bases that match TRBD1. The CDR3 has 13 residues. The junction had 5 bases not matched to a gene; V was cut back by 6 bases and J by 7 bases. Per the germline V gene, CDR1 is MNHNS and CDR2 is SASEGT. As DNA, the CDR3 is TGTGCCAGCAGGGAGACAGGGGGCGGTGGCTACACCTTC. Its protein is CASRETGGGGYTF.

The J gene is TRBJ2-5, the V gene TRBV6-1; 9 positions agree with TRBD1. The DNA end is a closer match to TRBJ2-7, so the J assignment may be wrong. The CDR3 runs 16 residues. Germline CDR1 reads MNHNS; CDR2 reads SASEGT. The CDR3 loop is CASSAGTGRVIYEQYF. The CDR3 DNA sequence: TGTGCCAGCAGTGCCGGGACAGGGAGGGTCATTTACGAGCAGTACTTC.

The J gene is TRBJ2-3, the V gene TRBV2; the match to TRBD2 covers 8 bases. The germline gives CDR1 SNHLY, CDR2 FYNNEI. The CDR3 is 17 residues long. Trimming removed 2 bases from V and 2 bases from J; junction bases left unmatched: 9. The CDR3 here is CASSETPERGHTDTQYF. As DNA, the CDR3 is TGTGCCAGCAGTGAAACACCCGAGCGGGGGCACACAGATACGCAGTATTTT.

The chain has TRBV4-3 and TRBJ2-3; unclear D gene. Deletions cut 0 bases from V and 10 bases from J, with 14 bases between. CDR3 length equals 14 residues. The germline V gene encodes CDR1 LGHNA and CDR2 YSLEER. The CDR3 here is CASSQDSVHRAQYF. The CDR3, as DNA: TGCGCCAGCAGCCAAGATTCGGTGCACCGGGCGCAGTATTTT.

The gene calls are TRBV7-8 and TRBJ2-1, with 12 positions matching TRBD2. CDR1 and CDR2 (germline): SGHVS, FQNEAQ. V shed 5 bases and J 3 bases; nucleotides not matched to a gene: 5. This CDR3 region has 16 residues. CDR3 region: CASSPRTSGVYNEQFF. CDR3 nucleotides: TGTGCCAGCAGCCCCCGGACTAGCGGGGTCTACAATGAGCAGTTCTTC.

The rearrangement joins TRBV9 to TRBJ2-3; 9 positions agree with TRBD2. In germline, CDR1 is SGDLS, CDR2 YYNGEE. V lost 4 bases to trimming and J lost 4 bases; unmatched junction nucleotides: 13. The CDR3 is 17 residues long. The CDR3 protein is CASSQTGKTSGADTQYF. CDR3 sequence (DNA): TGTGCCAGCAGCCAGACCGGGAAGACTAGCGGAGCAGATACGCAGTATTTT.

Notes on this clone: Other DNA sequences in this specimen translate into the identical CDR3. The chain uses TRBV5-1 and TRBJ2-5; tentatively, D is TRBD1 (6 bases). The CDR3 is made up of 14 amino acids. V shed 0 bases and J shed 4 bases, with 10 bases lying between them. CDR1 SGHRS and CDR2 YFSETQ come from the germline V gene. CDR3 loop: CASSLDRVGETQYF. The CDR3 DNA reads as TGCGCCAGCAGCTTGGACAGGGTGGGAGAGACCCAGTACTTC.

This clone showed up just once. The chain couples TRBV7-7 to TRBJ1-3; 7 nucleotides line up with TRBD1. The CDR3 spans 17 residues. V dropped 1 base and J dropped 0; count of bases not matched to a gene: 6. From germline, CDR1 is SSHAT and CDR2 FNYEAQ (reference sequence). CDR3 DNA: TGTGCCAGCAGCTTAGGATCAGGGGGAAGCTCTGGAAACACCATATATTTT. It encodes CASSLGSGGSSGNTIYF. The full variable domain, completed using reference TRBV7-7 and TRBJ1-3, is GAGVSQSPRYKVTKRGQDVTLRCDPISSHATLYWYQQALGQGPEFLTYFNYEAQPDKSGLPSDRFSAERPEGSISTLTIQRTEQRDSAMYRCASSLGSGGSSGNTIYFGEGSWLTVV.

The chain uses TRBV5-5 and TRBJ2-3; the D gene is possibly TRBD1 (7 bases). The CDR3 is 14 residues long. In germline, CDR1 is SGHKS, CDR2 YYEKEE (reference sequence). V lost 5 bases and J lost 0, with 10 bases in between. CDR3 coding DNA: TGTGCCAGCAGGACAGGGACTAGCACAGATACGCAGTATTTT. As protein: CASRTGTSTDTQYF. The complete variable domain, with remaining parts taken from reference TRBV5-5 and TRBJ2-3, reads DAGVTQSPTHLIKTRGQQVTLRCSPISGHKSVSWYQQVLGQGPQFIFQYYEKEERGRGNFPDRFSARQFPNYSSELNVNALLLGDSALYLCASRTGTSTDTQYFGPGTRLTVL.

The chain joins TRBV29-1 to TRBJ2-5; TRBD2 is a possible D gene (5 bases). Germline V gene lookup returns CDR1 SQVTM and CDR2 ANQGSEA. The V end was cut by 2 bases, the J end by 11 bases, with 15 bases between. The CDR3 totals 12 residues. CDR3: CSVESTGREQYF. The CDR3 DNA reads TGCAGCGTTGAATCAACTGGGAGAGAGCAGTACTTC.

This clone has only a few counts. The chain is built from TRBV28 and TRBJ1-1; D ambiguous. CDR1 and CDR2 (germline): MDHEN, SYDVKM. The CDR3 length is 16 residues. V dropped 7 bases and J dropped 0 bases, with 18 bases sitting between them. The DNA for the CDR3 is TGTGCCAGCACCCCCCAGTTCGGAGGAATGAACACTGAAGCTTTCTTT. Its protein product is CASTPQFGGMNTEAFF. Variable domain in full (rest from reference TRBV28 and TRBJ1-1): DVKVTQSSRYLVKRTGEKVFLECVQDMDHENMFWYRQDPGLGLRLIYFSYDVKMKEKGDIPEGYSVSREKKERFSLILESASTNQTSMYLCASTPQFGGMNTEAFFGQGTRLTVV.

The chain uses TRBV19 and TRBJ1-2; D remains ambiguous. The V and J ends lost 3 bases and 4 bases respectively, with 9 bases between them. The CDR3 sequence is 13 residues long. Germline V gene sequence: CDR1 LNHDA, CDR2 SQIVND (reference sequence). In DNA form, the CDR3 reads TGTGCCAGTAGTATTGGTCACGGCTATGGCTACACCTTC. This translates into CASSIGHGYGYTF.

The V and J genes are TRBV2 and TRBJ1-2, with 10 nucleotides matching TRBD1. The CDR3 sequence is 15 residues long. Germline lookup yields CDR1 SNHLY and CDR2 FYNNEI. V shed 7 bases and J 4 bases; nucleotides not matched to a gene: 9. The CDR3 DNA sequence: TGTGCCAGCAAGTCGGGACAGGGGTGGACCTATGGCTACACCTTC. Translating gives CASKSGQGWTYGYTF. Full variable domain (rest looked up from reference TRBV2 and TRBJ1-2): EPEVTQTPSHQVTQMGQEVILRCVPISNHLYFYWYRQILGQKVEFLVSFYNNEISEKSEIFDDQFSVERPDGSNFTLKIRSTKLEDSAMYFCASKSGQGWTYGYTFGSGTRLTVV.

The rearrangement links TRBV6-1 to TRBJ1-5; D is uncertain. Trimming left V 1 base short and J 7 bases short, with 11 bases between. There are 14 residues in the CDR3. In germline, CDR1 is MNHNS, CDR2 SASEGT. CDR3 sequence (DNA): TGTGCCAGCAGTGAAGGGTGGGAGGGACAGCCCCAGCATTTT. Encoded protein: CASSEGWEGQPQHF.

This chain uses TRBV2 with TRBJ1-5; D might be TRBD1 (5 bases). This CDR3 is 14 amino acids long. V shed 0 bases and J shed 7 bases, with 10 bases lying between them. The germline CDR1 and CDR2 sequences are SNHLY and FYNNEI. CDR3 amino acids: CASSEAWGVQPQHF. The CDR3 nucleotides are TGTGCCAGCAGTGAAGCGTGGGGGGTGCAGCCCCAGCATTTT. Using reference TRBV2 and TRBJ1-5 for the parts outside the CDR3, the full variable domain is EPEVTQTPSHQVTQMGQEVILRCVPISNHLYFYWYRQILGQKVEFLVSFYNNEISEKSEIFDDQFSVERPDGSNFTLKIRSTKLEDSAMYFCASSEAWGVQPQHFGDGTRLSIL.

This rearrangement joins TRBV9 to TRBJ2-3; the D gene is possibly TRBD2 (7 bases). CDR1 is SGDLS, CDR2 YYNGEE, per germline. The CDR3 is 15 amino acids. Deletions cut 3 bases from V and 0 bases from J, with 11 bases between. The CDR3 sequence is CASSEGGGSTDTQYF. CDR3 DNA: TGTGCCAGCAGCGAGGGGGGGGGAAGCACAGATACGCAGTATTTT.